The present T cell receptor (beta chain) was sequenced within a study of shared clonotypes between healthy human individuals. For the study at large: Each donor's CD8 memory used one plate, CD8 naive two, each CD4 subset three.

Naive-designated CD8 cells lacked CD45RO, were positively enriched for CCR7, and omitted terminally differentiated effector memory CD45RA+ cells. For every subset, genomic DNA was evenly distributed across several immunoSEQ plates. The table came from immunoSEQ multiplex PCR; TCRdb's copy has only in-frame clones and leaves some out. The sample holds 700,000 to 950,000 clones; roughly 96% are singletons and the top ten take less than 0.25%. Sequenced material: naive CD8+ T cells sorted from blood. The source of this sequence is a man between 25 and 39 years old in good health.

The CDR3 sequence is CAISGGQGVGTGELFF. The CDR3 DNA reads TGTGCCATCAGTGGGGGACAGGGGGTCGGCACCGGGGAGCTGTTTTTT. This chain joins TRBV10-3 and TRBJ2-2; TRBD1 agrees at 11 bases. The V and J ends lost 4 bases and 4 bases, in that order; junction bases with no gene match: 5. Germline V gene sequence: CDR1 ENHRY, CDR2 SYGVKD. CDR3 length: 16 residues.